This TCR beta chain was obtained from a study of cytomegalovirus exposure and HLA in healthy donors. Study findings and constraints: CMV serostatus was the sole immune exposure information available. Rarity characterized most TCR sequences, yet some public TCRs appeared in many donors.

Vbeta (60) and Jbeta (13) primers were used in the PCR. Generated by immunoSEQ multiplex PCR, the TCRdb table keeps only in-frame clones and is missing some. The data contain 150,000 to 200,000 clones, 75% to 85% of them singletons. A remark on this clone: Antigen specificity is unknown.

CDR3 size: 12 residues. V trimming: 4 bases; J trimming: 7 bases; junction bases outside the gene matches: 6. The germline gives CDR1 GTSNPN, CDR2 SVGIG (reference sequence). This receptor was obtained from a woman aged 60 to 75 in good health and CMV-seropositive. Material for sequencing was PBMCs. The J gene is TRBJ2-7, the V gene TRBV30; 8 nucleotides match TRBD1. The CDR3 sequence: CAWKQGVKEQYF. CDR3 DNA sequence: TGTGCCTGGAAACAGGGGGTTAAGGAGCAGTACTTC.